This TCR beta chain was observed in a study of OX40 agonist ivuxolimab in advanced cancers. Study results and caveats: CD8+ T cells were the subset that, on average, had more expanded clones than CD4+. Those patients achieving a partial response at 0.1-3.0 mg/kg showed among the lowest clonal expansion.

In regard to this clone: The target antigen is unknown.

Clones were sequenced by immunoSEQ multiplex PCR, and TCRdb holds only the in-frame ones, with some missing. The table includes around 40,000 clones, approximately 85% detected once. Germline assignment: CDR1 MGHRA and CDR2 YSYEKL. The CDR3 sequence is 12 residues long. V was pared by 1 base and J by 10 bases, with 10 bases between. The sample was CD4+ or CD8+ T cells sorted from blood, taken in a trial of the OX40 agonist ivuxolimab. V and J are TRBV4-1 and TRBJ1-1; the D gene is possibly TRBD1 (5 bases). The receptor comes from an adult with an advanced solid tumor such as melanoma, head and neck, liver or kidney cancer. CDR3 in amino acids: CASSQVGVGAFF. For the CDR3, the DNA is TGCGCCAGCAGCCAAGTGGGGGTTGGAGCTTTCTTT.